This T cell receptor beta chain appears in the sequencing data of a study of T cells in Graves' hyperthyroidism and ophthalmopathy. The overall study: Peripheral blood draws took place at initial diagnosis, ahead of any treatment.

V dropped 3 bases and J dropped 2 bases, with 17 bases sitting between them. The CDR3 loop spans 16 amino acids. In germline, CDR1 is SGDLS, CDR2 YYNGEE. Amplified TCR beta CDR3 regions came from RNA transcripts. HTBI primers were used for first-round RT-PCR of the TCR CDR3. TCRdb re-analysed the multiplex PCR reads in MiXCR, keeping a single row per CDR3 protein. Here the sample spans 700,000 or so distinct CDR3 sequences, about 17% being singletons. Absence of ophthalmopathy progression within 18 months defined stable Graves' hyperthyroidism. The origin of this receptor is a young man with Graves' hyperthyroidism. The rearrangement joins TRBV9 to TRBJ1-2, with D tentatively TRBD1 (6 bases). Material for sequencing was blood. The CDR3 region is CASSATGTNPNYGYTF. CDR3 coding DNA: TGTGCCAGCAGCGCAACAGGGACTAACCCCAACTATGGCTACACCTTC.